This T cell receptor (beta chain) derives from a study of cytomegalovirus exposure and HLA in healthy donors. Study at large: Of all 400 or so donors who were genotyped, 81% belonged to the Caucasian-associated ancestry cluster. Regarding the study as a whole: Accurate HLA-A and HLA-B prediction from TCR beta sequences was reported for most subjects. A later examination showed that TCR association rates differed by HLA locus, with DRB1 most and HLA-C fewest. Most TCR sequences were seen very rarely across donors, but some public TCRs occurred in many.

A few counts support this clone. Its antigen is not identified. PCR amplification relied on 60 Vbeta primers (plus 13 Jbeta primers). TCRdb's copy holds only in-frame clones and misses some; the assay was immunoSEQ multiplex PCR. The data hold around 150,000 clones, with 81% observed a single time. The CDR3 spans 14 residues. V was cut by 0 bases and J by 3 bases, with 6 bases left in between. The germline CDR1 and CDR2 sequences are SGHRS and YFSETQ. The sample consisted of PBMCs. The rearrangement links TRBV5-1 to TRBJ2-2; no clear D. The sequence was obtained from a woman aged 18 to 35 in good health and CMV-seronegative. CDR3 sequence reads: CASSLGIYTGELFF. CDR3 in DNA: TGCGCCAGCAGCTTGGGTATTTACACCGGGGAGCTGTTTTTT.